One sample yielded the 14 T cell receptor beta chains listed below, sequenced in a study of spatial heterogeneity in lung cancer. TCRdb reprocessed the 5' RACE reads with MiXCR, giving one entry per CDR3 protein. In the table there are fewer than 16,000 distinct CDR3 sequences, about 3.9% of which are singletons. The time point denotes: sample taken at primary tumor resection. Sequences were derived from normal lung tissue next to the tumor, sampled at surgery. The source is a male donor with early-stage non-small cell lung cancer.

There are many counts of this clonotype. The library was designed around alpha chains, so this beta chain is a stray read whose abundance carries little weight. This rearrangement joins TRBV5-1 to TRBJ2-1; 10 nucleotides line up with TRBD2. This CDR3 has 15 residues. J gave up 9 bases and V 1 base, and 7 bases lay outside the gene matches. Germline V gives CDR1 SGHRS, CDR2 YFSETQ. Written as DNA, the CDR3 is TGCGCCAGCAGCTTGTCCCTAGCGGGAGAAGGTGAGCAGTTCTTC. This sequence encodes CASSLSLAGEGEQFF.

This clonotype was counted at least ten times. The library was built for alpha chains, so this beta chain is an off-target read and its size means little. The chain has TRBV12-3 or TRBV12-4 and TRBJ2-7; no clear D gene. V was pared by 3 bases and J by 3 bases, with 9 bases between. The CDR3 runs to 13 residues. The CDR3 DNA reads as TGTGCCAGCAGTTTCCAAGCATTCTACGAGCAGTACTTC. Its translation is CASSFQAFYEQYF.

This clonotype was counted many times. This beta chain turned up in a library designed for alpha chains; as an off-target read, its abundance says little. CDR3 protein: CASSPQGTGNNQPQHF. In DNA form, the CDR3 reads TGTGCCAGCAGTCCCCAAGGGACAGGGAATAATCAGCCCCAGCATTTT. The chain recombines TRBV27 with TRBJ1-5, with 9 bases that match TRBD1. CDR1 MNHEY and CDR2 SMNVEV come from the germline V gene (reference sequence). This CDR3 region has 16 residues. V dropped 5 bases and J dropped 4; count of bases not matched to a gene: 9.

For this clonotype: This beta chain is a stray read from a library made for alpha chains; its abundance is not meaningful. The CDR3, as DNA: TGCGCCAGCAGCCCAAGGACGAATAACCCTAATTCACCCCTCCACTTT. It translates to CASSPRTNNPNSPLHF. The rearrangement joins TRBV4-3 to TRBJ1-6, with no clear D. The V end was cut by 4 bases, the J end by 6 bases, with 16 bases between. Germline V gene sequence: CDR1 LGHNA, CDR2 YSLEER. The CDR3 contains 16 residues.

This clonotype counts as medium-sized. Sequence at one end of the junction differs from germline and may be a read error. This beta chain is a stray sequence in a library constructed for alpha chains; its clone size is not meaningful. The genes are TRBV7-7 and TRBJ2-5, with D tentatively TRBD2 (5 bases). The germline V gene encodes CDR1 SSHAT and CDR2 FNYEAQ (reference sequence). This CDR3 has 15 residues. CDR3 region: CASSPEGRRRETQYF. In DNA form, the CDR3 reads TGTGCTAGCAGCCCAGAAGGCCGGCGGAGGGAGACCCAGTACTTC.

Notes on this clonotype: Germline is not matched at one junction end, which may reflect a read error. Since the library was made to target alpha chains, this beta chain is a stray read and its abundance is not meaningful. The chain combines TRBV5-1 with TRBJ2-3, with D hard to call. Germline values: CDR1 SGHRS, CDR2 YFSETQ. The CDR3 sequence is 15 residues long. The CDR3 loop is CTSSLWARPADTQYF. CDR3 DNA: TGCACCAGCAGCCTGTGGGCCCGACCTGCAGATACGCAGTATTTT.

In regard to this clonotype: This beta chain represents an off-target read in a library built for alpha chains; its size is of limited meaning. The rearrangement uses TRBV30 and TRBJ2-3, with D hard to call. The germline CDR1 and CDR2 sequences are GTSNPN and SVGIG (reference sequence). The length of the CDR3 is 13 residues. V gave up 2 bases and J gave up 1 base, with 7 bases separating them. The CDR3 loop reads CAWSTKGTDTQYF. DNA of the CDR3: TGTGCCTGGAGTACCAAGGGCACAGATACGCAGTATTTT.

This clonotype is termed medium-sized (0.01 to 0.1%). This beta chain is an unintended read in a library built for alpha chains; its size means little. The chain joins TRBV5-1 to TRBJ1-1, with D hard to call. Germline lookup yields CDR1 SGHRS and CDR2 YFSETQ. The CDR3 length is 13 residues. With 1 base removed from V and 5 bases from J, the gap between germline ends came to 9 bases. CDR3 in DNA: TGCGCCAGCAGCTTGTCGTATGGGACTGAAGCTTTCTTT. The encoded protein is CASSLSYGTEAFF.

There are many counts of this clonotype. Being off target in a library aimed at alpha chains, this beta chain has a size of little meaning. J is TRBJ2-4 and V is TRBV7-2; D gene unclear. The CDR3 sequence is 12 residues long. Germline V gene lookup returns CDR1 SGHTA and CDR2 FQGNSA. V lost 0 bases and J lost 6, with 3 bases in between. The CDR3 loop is CASSLAGNIQYF. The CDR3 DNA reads TGTGCCAGCAGCTTAGCAGGAAACATTCAGTACTTC.

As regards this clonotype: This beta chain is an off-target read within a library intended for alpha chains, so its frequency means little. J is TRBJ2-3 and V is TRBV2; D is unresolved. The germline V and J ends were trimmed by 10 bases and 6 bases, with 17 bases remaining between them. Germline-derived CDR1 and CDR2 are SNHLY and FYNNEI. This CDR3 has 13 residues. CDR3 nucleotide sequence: TGTGCCACCGGAACCCTGGGCGCGGATACGCAGTATTTT. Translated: CATGTLGADTQYF.

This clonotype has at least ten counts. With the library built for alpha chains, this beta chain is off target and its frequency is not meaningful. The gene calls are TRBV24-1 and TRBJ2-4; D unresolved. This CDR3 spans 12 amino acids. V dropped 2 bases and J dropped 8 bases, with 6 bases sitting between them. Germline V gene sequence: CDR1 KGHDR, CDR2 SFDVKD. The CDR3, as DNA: TGTGCCACCAGTGATTATGGCGACATTCAGTACTTC. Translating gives CATSDYGDIQYF.

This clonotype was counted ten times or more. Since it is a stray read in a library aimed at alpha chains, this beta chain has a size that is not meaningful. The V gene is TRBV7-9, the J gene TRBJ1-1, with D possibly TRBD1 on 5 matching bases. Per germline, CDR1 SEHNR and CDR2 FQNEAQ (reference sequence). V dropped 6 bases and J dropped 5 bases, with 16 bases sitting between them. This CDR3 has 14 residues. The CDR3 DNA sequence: TGTGCCAGCAGTCGAGGGGCCGAGGGGACTGAAGCTTTCTTT. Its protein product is CASSRGAEGTEAFF.

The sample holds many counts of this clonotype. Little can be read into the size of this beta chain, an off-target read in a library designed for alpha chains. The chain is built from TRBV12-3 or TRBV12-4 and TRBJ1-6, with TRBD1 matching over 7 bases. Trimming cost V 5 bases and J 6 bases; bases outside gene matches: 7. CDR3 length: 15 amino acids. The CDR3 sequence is CASSERTGFNSPLHF. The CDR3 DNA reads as TGTGCCAGCAGTGAGCGGACAGGATTTAATTCACCCCTCCACTTT.

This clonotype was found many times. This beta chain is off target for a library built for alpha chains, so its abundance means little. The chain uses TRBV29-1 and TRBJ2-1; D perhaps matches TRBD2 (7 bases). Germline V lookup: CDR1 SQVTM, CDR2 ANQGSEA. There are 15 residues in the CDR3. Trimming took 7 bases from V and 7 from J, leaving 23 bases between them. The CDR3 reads CSGVLGGGRRNEQFF. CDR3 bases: TGCAGCGGTGTCCTGGGGGGGGGCAGGAGGAATGAGCAGTTCTTC.